This T cell receptor (beta chain) was retrieved from a study of Graves' ophthalmopathy and Graves' hyperthyroidism (dated by TCRdb to the late 2010s). About the full investigation: Stable hyperthyroidism was defined as no progression to ophthalmopathy within 18 months of follow-up. To explore V-J signatures that distinguish ophthalmopathy from hyperthyroidism, a discovery set of around 100 patients was enrolled, made up of around 40 with ophthalmopathy and fewer than 60 with stable hyperthyroidism. Following sampling, methimazole starting at 30 mg daily was administered to hyperthyroidism patients, and high-dose intravenous methylprednisolone was administered to ophthalmopathy patients. An independent validation cohort comprised around 20 hyperthyroidism patients and roughly 15 patients who later progressed from hyperthyroidism to ophthalmopathy. In total, around 140 blood samples were TCR-sequenced: under 45 ophthalmopathy, roughly 80 hyperthyroidism and some 17 hyperthyroidism-to-ophthalmopathy patients. In about six hyperthyroidism patients, the T-cell repertoires found in thyroid tissue were compared with those found in blood. The study used TCR beta repertoire signatures to distinguish Graves' ophthalmopathy from Graves' hyperthyroidism and to predict progression to ophthalmopathy. Results the study describes overall, beyond this receptor: Most expanded thyroid clonotypes with frequency above 0.001 were also detected in blood, suggesting blood repertoires may reflect the thyroid immune response. In cross-validation, the 13-signature model distinguished ophthalmopathy from stable hyperthyroidism with about 89% sensitivity and around 81% specificity, while in the test set the corresponding values were about 79% and 69%. In validation, the model predicted ophthalmopathy progression with over 60% sensitivity and roughly 72% specificity; approximately 12 predicted patients were CT-confirmed with GO in a median of approximately six months. Sample size was not predetermined statistically, and investigators were not blinded to group allocation.

The cysteine opens and the phenylalanine closes a CDR3 of 15 amino acids. Only CDR3 DNA remains: 45 bases, in frame from the first base. CDR1 SEHNR and CDR2 FQNEAQ were looked up in the germline V gene (reference sequence). As to this clonotype: The clone's antigen remains unknown. Nothing much larger sits one base from this clone, and base qualities are not available.

Patients with hyperthyroidism were aged 18 to 65 years, had been newly diagnosed, and had a disease duration of less than 2 months. Patients with other autoimmune diseases, uncontrolled infections, pregnancy or lactation were excluded from the study. Diagnosis was based on clinical symptoms, serum thyroxine, TRAb, thyroid ultrasound and orbital computed tomography. Total RNA was extracted using Trizol reagent, and RNA quality was checked on an Agilent 2100 Bioanalyzer. For repertoire sequencing, the TCR beta CDR3 regions were amplified from RNA transcripts. HTBI primers and the Qiagen OneStep RT-PCR kit were used in a first-round RT-PCR, which was followed by a second-round multiplex PCR, size selection and purification. Libraries were sequenced paired-end with 100 bp reads on an Illumina HiSeq2000. For the original study's pipeline: SOAPnuke was used to process the reads, removing any read that contained adapters or uncalled bases, had a mean Phred below 15, or lacked an exact match to the constant primer or identifier. COPE v1.2.5 was used to merge high-quality paired reads. Each unique nucleotide sequence was treated as a clonotype, and MiTCR v1.1 was used to align the clonotypes to the IMGT TRB V, D and J references. Analysis was restricted to V-J combinations with a frequency above 0.0001, which covered 99.2% of repertoires. For each V-J combination, a TCR clonal expansion and chaos score was defined as F50 clonal expansion divided by the chaos observed in the TCRdist matrix. Welch's t-statistics and random forest were used to reduce the features to about 14 V-J combinations, which were then used as input to a naive Bayes classifier. Thyroid-blood repertoire similarity was quantified with the Morisita-Horn index. TCRdb took the public reads, trimmed them with fastp at Q25, ran MiXCR for clone calling and kept in-frame beta chains. For every CDR3 protein sequence, its rows merge into one entry that carries the most common genes and DNA. TCRdb's processing, not the study's, gives the V and J calls here. The sample table contains 580,000 or so distinct CDR3 sequences; only one count was recorded for approximately 35% of them. The ten largest clones represent around 4.6% of the sample.

The rearrangement joined TRBV7-9 to TRBJ2-5; the D gene remains uncertain. The J call is uncertain, as TRBJ2-1 better fits the DNA end. This receptor was taken from an adult man with Graves' hyperthyroidism. Sequences were obtained from peripheral blood or thyroid tissue (not recorded which). The DNA is as follows: TGTGCCAGCAGCGCAACACAACACCTCTACAATGAGCAGTTCTTC. Its translation reads: CASSATQHLYNEQFF.